The 23 T cell receptor beta chains presented below share a single source sample, sequenced in a study of T cells in Graves' hyperthyroidism and ophthalmopathy. From RNA transcripts, TCR beta CDR3 regions were amplified. When the TCR CDR3 underwent first-round RT-PCR, the HTBI primer set was used. MiXCR, run by TCRdb on the multiplex PCR reads, gives a single entry per CDR3 protein. The sample lists about 260,000 distinct CDR3 sequences; 20% to 25% were seen once. Sample: blood. These receptors came from a man younger than 40 with Graves' ophthalmopathy.

This chain links TRBV18 with TRBJ1-1, with D maybe TRBD1 (5 bases). The germline gives CDR1 KGHSH, CDR2 LQKENI. The germline V and J ends were trimmed by 3 bases and 0 bases, with 11 bases remaining between them. The length of the CDR3 is 15 residues. The CDR3 DNA is TGTGCCAGCTCACCTCCGGGGGGGTTGAACACTGAAGCTTTCTTT. Amino acids: CASSPPGGLNTEAFF.

The rearrangement uses TRBV20-1 and TRBJ1-6; D gene ambiguous. The CDR3 consists of 14 residues. V lost 3 bases and J lost 0, with 6 bases in between. CDR1 and CDR2 from the germline V gene are DFQATT and SNEGSKA (reference sequence). The CDR3 DNA follows: TGCAGTGCTAGGCTGGGCTCCTATAATTCACCCCTCCACTTT. This gives the protein CSARLGSYNSPLHF.

CDR3 protein: CASSLAGTGGYTF. Here the CDR3 DNA reads TGTGCCAGCAGCTTGGCCGGGACAGGGGGCTACACCTTC. The rearrangement links TRBV5-4 to TRBJ1-2, with 9 bases that match TRBD1. The germline V gene encodes CDR1 SGHNT and CDR2 YYREEE (reference sequence). The CDR3 totals 13 residues. With 0 bases clipped from V and 8 bases from J, the junction kept 2 bases outside the gene matches.

To note about this clonotype: A much bigger clone sits one base away, suggesting this may be a read error. CDR3 amino acids: CAWTPPGIYQPQHF. In DNA, the CDR3 is TGTGCCTGGACTCCCCCAGGAATATATCAGCCCCAGCATTTT. The V gene is TRBV30, the J gene TRBJ1-5; D call uncertain. Trimming shortened V by 4 bases and J by 5 bases, and 15 bases separated the two germline ends. Germline V gives CDR1 GTSNPN, CDR2 SVGIG (reference sequence). The CDR3 totals 14 residues.

V gene TRBV6-1 combines with J gene TRBJ2-7, with 9 nucleotides matching TRBD2. CDR1 and CDR2 (germline): MNHNS, SASEGT. The CDR3 runs to 15 residues. V lost 6 bases, J lost 5 bases, and 11 bases stayed unmatched. In nucleotides, the CDR3 is TGTGCCAGCAGCAAAATGGCTAGCGGGACCGACGAGCAGTACTTC. Its translation: CASSKMASGTDEQYF.

The gene calls are TRBV5-1 and TRBJ2-1; the match to TRBD2 covers 12 bases. Losses at the gene ends were 4 bases for V and 8 bases for J; bases not matched to a gene: 16. The CDR3 totals 18 residues. Germline V gene lookup returns CDR1 SGHRS and CDR2 YFSETQ. The CDR3 is CASSPARGTSGLGDEQFF. The CDR3, as DNA: TGCGCCAGCAGCCCGGCGAGGGGGACTAGCGGGTTAGGGGATGAGCAGTTCTTC.

This clonotype was recorded at least ten times. The V and J genes are TRBV2 and TRBJ2-3; possibly TRBD2 for D (6 bases). The germline V gene has CDR1 SNHLY and CDR2 FYNNEI. This CDR3 is 15 amino acids long. V was clipped by 6 bases and J by 2 bases, with 15 bases between them. The CDR3 DNA reads as TGTGCCAGCAGCTCGTCGACTAGATCCACAGATACGCAGTATTTT. Its protein product is CASSSSTRSTDTQYF.

The chain uses TRBV5-5 and TRBJ2-7, with D unresolved. CDR3 size: 14 residues. Trimming cost V 0 bases and J 0 bases, with 7 bases left between them. Germline V gene data show CDR1 as SGHKS and CDR2 as YYEKEE (reference sequence). CDR3 coding DNA: TGTGCCAGCAGCTTGGCCTCGATCTCCTACGAGCAGTACTTC. Translating gives CASSLASISYEQYF.

This clonotype has more than one count but fewer than ten. This chain uses TRBV7-6 with TRBJ1-1; weak D call: TRBD1 (6 bases). The V gene lost 5 bases and the J gene lost 4 bases, with 17 bases spanning the gap. Germline V lookup: CDR1 SGHVS, CDR2 FNYEAQ. There are 15 residues in the CDR3. CDR3 sequence: CASSRRGGGGTEAFF. The CDR3 DNA reads as TGTGCCAGCAGCCGCCGAGGAGGGGGAGGCACTGAAGCTTTCTTT.

The chain employs TRBV11-1 and TRBJ2-2; tentatively, D is TRBD1 (6 bases). Germline assignment: CDR1 SGHAT and CDR2 FQDESV (reference sequence). This CDR3 comprises 15 residues. The V end lost 5 bases, the J end lost 4 bases, and 14 bases lay between the germline ends. DNA for the CDR3: TGTGCCAGCAGCCGACTTTTAGGGGGCACCGGGGAGCTGTTTTTT. This codes for CASSRLLGGTGELFF.

The J gene is TRBJ1-3, the V gene TRBV29-1; D may be TRBD1 (5 bases). Germline CDR1 SQVTM, CDR2 ANQGSEA. The CDR3 spans 16 residues. Trimming cost V 3 bases and J 0 bases, with 15 bases left between them. CDR3 in amino acids: CSVDGADGSSGNTIYF. The CDR3 nucleotides read TGCAGCGTTGATGGGGCGGACGGAAGCTCTGGAAACACCATATATTTT.

This clonotype appeared many times. The chain has TRBV12-3 or TRBV12-4 and TRBJ2-1, with 9 bases lining up with TRBD2. The CDR3 has 15 amino acids. Trimming cost V 5 bases and J 5 bases; bases outside gene matches: 7. The CDR3 bases are TGTGCCAGCAGTCCTAGCGGGGCGGAAAACAATGAGCAGTTCTTC. Its protein is CASSPSGAENNEQFF.

This clonotype turned up a few times. The rearrangement uses TRBV5-4 and TRBJ2-4, with D tentatively TRBD1 (5 bases). The V end lost 5 bases, the J end lost 6 bases, and 15 bases lay between the germline ends. Germline V gives CDR1 SGHNT, CDR2 YYREEE (reference sequence). The CDR3 has 14 amino acids. CDR3 bases: TGTGCCAGCAGTCAACAGGACGGAATAAACATTCAGTACTTC. It codes for CASSQQDGINIQYF.

This sequence joins TRBV19 and TRBJ1-5; the D is unclear. The CDR3 extends over 15 amino acids. V lost 6 bases and J 0 bases, leaving 12 bases between the germline ends. The germline CDR1 and CDR2 sequences are LNHDA and SQIVND (reference sequence). CDR3 sequence (DNA): TGTGCCAGTAGGGTACAACGGAGTAGCAATCAGCCCCAGCATTTT. Translating gives CASRVQRSSNQPQHF.

The chain uses TRBV20-1 and TRBJ2-7, with 7 bases identical to TRBD1. The J segment lost 1 base and the V segment lost 0 bases, leaving 6 bases of the junction unmatched. The V gene's germline CDR1 is DFQATT and CDR2 SNEGSKA (reference sequence). This CDR3 has 15 residues. CDR3 protein: CSARDRYRGSYEQYF. As DNA, the CDR3 is TGCAGTGCTAGAGATCGGTACAGGGGATCCTACGAGCAGTACTTC.

This clonotype was observed at least ten times. This rearrangement joins TRBV11-2 to TRBJ1-4; TRBD1 matches 8 bases. Losses at the gene ends were 5 bases for V and 13 bases for J; bases not matched to a gene: 3. CDR1 and CDR2 from the germline V gene are SGHAT and FQNNGV. This CDR3 has 11 residues. The DNA for the CDR3 is TGTGCCAGCAGCGGGACAGGACCACTGTTTTTT. It specifies CASSGTGPLFF.

This clonotype occurred many times. The chain carries TRBV6-1 and TRBJ1-1; D ambiguous. The CDR3 covers 14 residues. Trimming left V 6 bases short and J 1 base short, with 12 bases between. The germline V gene has CDR1 MNHNS and CDR2 SASEGT. CDR3 nucleotide sequence: TGTGCCAGCAGAGGTTCCGGAAAGAACACTGAAGCTTTCTTT. This codes for CASRGSGKNTEAFF.

This clonotype appeared a few times. The genes are TRBV18 and TRBJ1-4; no clear D. This CDR3 comprises 13 residues. Trimming shortened V by 2 bases and J by 11 bases, and 12 bases separated the two germline ends. Germline CDR1 and CDR2: KGHSH and LQKENI. The CDR3 sequence is CASSPRIGDKLFF. The CDR3 region has the DNA TGTGCCAGCTCACCAAGGATAGGTGATAAACTGTTTTTT.

The rearrangement joins TRBV10-2 to TRBJ2-1, with D unresolved. This CDR3 region has 14 residues. V gave up 5 bases and J gave up 3 bases, with 11 bases separating them. CDR1 is WSHSY and CDR2 is SAAADI in the germline V gene. DNA of the CDR3: TGCGCCAGCAGTATGCGTGGGCGCTACAATGAGCAGTTCTTC. Protein: CASSMRGRYNEQFF.

The table lists this clonotype with a few counts. V and J are TRBV15 and TRBJ2-5, with 9 bases that match TRBD2. The junction had 11 bases not matched to a gene; V was cut back by 5 bases and J by 7 bases. Germline V CDR1 and CDR2: LNHNV, YYDKDF (reference sequence). The CDR3 totals 15 residues. The CDR3: CATSLRLAEAGTQYF. DNA of the CDR3: TGTGCCACCAGCCTACGACTAGCGGAGGCGGGGACCCAGTACTTC. The complete variable domain, with remaining parts taken from reference TRBV15 and TRBJ2-5, reads DAMVIQNPRYQVTQFGKPVTLSCSQTLNHNVMYWYQQKSSQAPKLLFHYYDKDFNNEADTPDNFQSRRPNTSFCFLDIRSPGLGDTAMYLCATSLRLAEAGTQYFGPGTRLLVL.

This clonotype was recorded many times. V gene TRBV10-3 combines with J gene TRBJ2-7, with unresolved D. The V and J ends lost 1 base and 3 bases respectively, with 1 base between them. The CDR3 is made up of 11 amino acids. CDR1 ENHRY and CDR2 SYGVKD come from the germline V gene. CDR3: CAISEFYEQYF. DNA of the CDR3: TGTGCCATCAGTGAGTTCTACGAGCAGTACTTC.

In its sample, this clonotype was seen a few times. The chain joins TRBV12-3 or TRBV12-4 to TRBJ2-7; possibly TRBD1 for D (6 bases). Between the trimmed V and J ends, which lost 3 bases and 2 bases, there was a span of 11 bases. The CDR3 covers 14 residues. The CDR3 DNA is TGTGCCAGCAGTTTTAGGGACAAAACCTACGAGCAGTACTTC. It translates to CASSFRDKTYEQYF.

This clonotype was observed a few times. The chain recombines TRBV5-1 with TRBJ2-1, with no clear D. The V end lost 1 base, the J end lost 9 bases, and 8 bases lay between the germline ends. CDR1 is SGHRS, CDR2 YFSETQ, per germline. The CDR3 runs to 12 residues. The CDR3 DNA reads as TGCGCCAGCAGCTTGAATAATGGTGAGCAGTTCTTC. Translating it yields CASSLNNGEQFF. The full variable domain, with the rest looked up from reference TRBV5-1 and TRBJ2-1, is KAGVTQTPRYLIKTRGQQVTLSCSPISGHRSVSWYQQTPGQGLQFLFEYFSETQRNKGNFPGRFSGRQFSNSRSEMNVSTLELGDSALYLCASSLNNGEQFFGPGTRLTVL.